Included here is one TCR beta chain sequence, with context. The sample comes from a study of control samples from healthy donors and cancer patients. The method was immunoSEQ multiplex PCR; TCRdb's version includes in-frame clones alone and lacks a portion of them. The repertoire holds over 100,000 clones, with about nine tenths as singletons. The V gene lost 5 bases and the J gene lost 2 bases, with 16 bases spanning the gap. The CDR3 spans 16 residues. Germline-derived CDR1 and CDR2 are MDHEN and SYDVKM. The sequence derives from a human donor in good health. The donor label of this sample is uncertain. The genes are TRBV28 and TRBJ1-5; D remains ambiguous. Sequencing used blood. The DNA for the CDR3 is TGTGCCAGCAGTCCTGGAGGCCTTACTCGCAATCAGCCCCAGCATTTT. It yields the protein CASSPGGLTRNQPQHF.